Listed below are T cell receptor beta chains from one sample, sequenced in a study of blood T cell repertoires in COVID-19. TCRdb keeps only in-frame clones here, not all; method: immunoSEQ multiplex PCR. The data contain 250,000 to 350,000 clones, roughly 80% of them singletons. Sequencing was performed on peripheral blood. These receptors were taken from a person between 70 and 80 years old with COVID-19, enrolled during active disease. Both conserved end residues are part of each CDR3. Each record gives: V gene, J gene, clone size, CDR3 protein. Only some rows state a clone size, as once, few, many or a class for expanded clones.

V gene: TRBV5-4
J gene: TRBJ1-4
clone size: once
CDR3 protein: CASSSRQSTNEKLFF

V gene: TRBV7-9
J gene: TRBJ2-5
clone size: NA
CDR3 protein: CASSRTSGVPRRETQYF

V gene: TRBV10-1
J gene: TRBJ1-1
clone size: once
CDR3 protein: CASSESAGTGGHWNTEAFF

V gene: TRBV10-3
J gene: TRBJ2-1
clone size: NA
CDR3 protein: CAISHSGSLSHEQFF

V gene: TRBV20-1
J gene: TRBJ1-5
clone size: NA
CDR3 protein: CSATGGQPQHF

V gene: TRBV6-5
J gene: TRBJ2-5
clone size: NA
CDR3 protein: CASSYRQMYQETQYF

V gene: TRBV28
J gene: TRBJ2-4
clone size: NA
CDR3 protein: CASRAWTGRSNIQYF

V gene: TRBV3-1/TRBV3-2
J gene: TRBJ1-5
clone size: NA
CDR3 protein: CASSQDMNQPQHF

V gene: TRBV12-3/TRBV12-4
J gene: TRBJ2-5
clone size: NA
CDR3 protein: CATAGSKRETQYF

V gene: TRBV7-9
J gene: TRBJ2-5
clone size: NA
CDR3 protein: CASSPPGRGQETQYF

V gene: TRBV6-1
J gene: TRBJ1-2
clone size: NA
CDR3 protein: CASSEDRGPGYGYTF